This T cell receptor beta chain was sequenced for a study of cytomegalovirus exposure and HLA in healthy donors. Study-level results: It was only CMV serostatus that was available as immune exposure information. Later analysis found that TCR beta chains associated with HLA were more clonally expanded than other, equally common chains. Donors belonging to an Asian-associated ancestry cluster reportedly showed fewer N-insertions in productive TCRs than the approximately 690-donor mean, according to what a later analysis found.

On this clone: No antigen is known for it.

The primer mix had 60 Vbeta and 13 Jbeta primers. Generated by immunoSEQ multiplex PCR, the TCRdb table keeps only in-frame clones and is missing some. In the table there are 100,000 to 150,000 clones, about 8.5% of which are singletons. CDR3 length: 16 amino acids. Unmatched junction bases numbered 11, after V lost 5 bases and J lost 9 bases. The germline gives CDR1 SGHVS, CDR2 FNYEAQ. This sequence joins TRBV7-6 and TRBJ2-1, with 12 bases that match TRBD2. This clonotype was obtained from a middle-aged man in good health and CMV-seronegative. The sequencing sample was made of PBMCs. The CDR3 DNA reads as TGTGCCAGCAGCCCGACTAGTCTAGCGGGGGGGAGTGAGCAGTTCTTC. This encodes CASSPTSLAGGSEQFF. The whole variable domain, remainder taken from reference TRBV7-6 and TRBJ2-1, is GAGVSQSPRYKVTKRGQDVALRCDPISGHVSLYWYRQALGQGPEFLTYFNYEAQQDKSGLPNDRFSAERPEGSISTLTIQRTEQRDSAMYRCASSPTSLAGGSEQFFGPGTRLTVL.